This TCR beta chain stems from a study of T cell repertoires in ileal Crohn's disease. Study overall: About half received postoperative treatment, around 10 with thiopurines and about 20 anti-TNF.

This CDR3 is built from 15 residues. V was shortened by 5 bases and J by 0 bases, with 10 bases between the two germline ends. CDR1 is SEHNR and CDR2 is FQNEAQ in the germline V gene (reference sequence). This clone was detected only a few times. Indicated time point: proximal margin of the surgical specimen (macroscopically non-inflamed). Clones were read by immunoSEQ multiplex PCR, and TCRdb kept only the in-frame ones, dropping some. The sample includes about 7,600 clones, around 74% seen only once; the top ten take approximately 8.9%. Source material: ileal tissue. J is TRBJ1-4 and V is TRBV7-9; D not resolved. This TCR derives from an adult with Crohn's disease. DNA of the CDR3: TGTGCCAGCAGCCCATGGTCCGCAACTAATGAAAAACTGTTTTTT. Protein: CASSPWSATNEKLFF. Combining the CDR3 with reference TRBV7-9 and TRBJ1-4 gives the whole variable domain DTGVSQNPRHKITKRGQNVTFRCDPISEHNRLYWYRQTLGQGPEFLTYFQNEAQLEKSRLLSDRFSAERPKGSFSTLEIQRTEQGDSAMYLCASSPWSATNEKLFFGSGTQLSVL.